This T cell receptor beta chain appears in the sequencing data of a study of regulatory T cells in long-lasting Graves disease. Broader study findings: Sharing of public clonotypes was greater in persistent patients (about 2,700) than in new patients (roughly 1,000). There was favoring of TRBV28, TRBJ1-2 and TRBJ2-5 in persistent disease. Accuracy may have suffered from the small sample size.

This clonotype was picked up many times. Its antigen is undetermined. Germline lookup yields CDR1 KGHDR and CDR2 SFDVKD. V gave up 3 bases and J gave up 1 base, with 11 bases separating them. The CDR3 is made up of 15 amino acids. HTBI primers from iRepertoire and Arm-PCR of CDR3 regions yielded the TCR beta libraries. Via MiXCR, TCRdb re-called the multiplex PCR reads, giving one row per CDR3 protein. The table includes 300,000 to 400,000 distinct CDR3 sequences, 18% detected once. The time point is: newly diagnosed GD, antithyroid drugs for less than 3 months. Generation of the TCR library employed RNA extracted from PBMCs. Patients were from an endocrinology department in Xi'an, China.

The gene calls are TRBV24-1 and TRBJ1-2; the D gene is possibly TRBD1 (6 bases). The TCR originated in a female donor with Graves disease. The sequences come from peripheral blood mononuclear cells (PBMCs), collected at new diagnosis, from a patient treated with antithyroid drugs. The chain's CDR3 is CATSDEEGGNYGYTF. In nucleotides, the CDR3 is TGTGCCACCAGTGATGAGGAGGGGGGTAACTATGGCTACACCTTC.